Ten or more counts support the clone carrying this TCR beta chain. What it binds is not known. This sample is drawn from a study of CD8 T cells in ankylosing spondylitis. Study-level results: CD8+ by phenotype, disease-linked clones were relatively rare in peripheral blood. Clones tied to disease were said to be significantly enriched in matched ankylosing spondylitis synovial fluid. Characteristic of ankylosing spondylitis blood, it appeared, was a TCR beta motif comprising several highly homologous variants.

Each TCR beta library was made by quantitative 5'-RACE that incorporated molecular barcodes. MiXCR, run by TCRdb on the 5' RACE reads, gives a single entry per CDR3 protein. The sample shows about 450,000 distinct CDR3 sequences, 20% to 30% of them seen only once. The receptor's source is a male donor with ankylosing spondylitis. Sequencing was performed on blood, either unsorted or a sorted T cell fraction (not recorded which).

The CDR3 loop is CSATQGGGNQPQHF. CDR3 nucleotides: TGCAGTGCTACCCAGGGAGGGGGCAATCAGCCCCAGCATTTT. This chain uses TRBV20-1 with TRBJ1-5; D may be TRBD1 (5 bases). CDR1 is DFQATT, CDR2 SNEGSKA, per germline (reference sequence). The CDR3 is 14 amino acids. Trimming cost V 4 bases and J 2 bases, with 12 bases left between them.